What follows are 27 T cell receptor beta chains derived from one specimen sequenced in a study of early T cells in non-severe SARS-CoV-2 infection. TCRdb re-analysed the 5' RACE reads in MiXCR, keeping a single row per CDR3 protein. The sample holds tens of thousands of distinct CDR3 sequences, approximately 10% seen once. Sample: whole blood, taken at baseline. The receptors were gathered from an adult who was a healthcare worker with PCR-confirmed SARS-CoV-2 infection or an uninfected control (not recorded which).

This clonotype has a count of ten or more. The chain couples TRBV5-1 to TRBJ2-1, with 14 bases lining up with TRBD2. The CDR3 sequence is 15 residues long. Per the germline V gene, CDR1 is SGHRS and CDR2 is YFSETQ. Trimming took 4 bases from V and 7 from J; bases not matched to a gene: 4. CDR3 residues: CASSPGLAGVNEQFF. In DNA form, the CDR3 reads TGCGCCAGCAGCCCGGGACTAGCGGGAGTTAATGAGCAGTTCTTC. Full variable domain (rest looked up from reference TRBV5-1 and TRBJ2-1): KAGVTQTPRYLIKTRGQQVTLSCSPISGHRSVSWYQQTPGQGLQFLFEYFSETQRNKGNFPGRFSGRQFSNSRSEMNVSTLELGDSALYLCASSPGLAGVNEQFFGPGTRLTVL.

This chain connects TRBV11-1 to TRBJ2-7; no definite D call. Germline V gene data show CDR1 as SGHAT and CDR2 as FQDESV (reference sequence). The CDR3 has 14 amino acids. Trimming cost V 4 bases and J 5 bases, with 15 bases left between them. The CDR3 DNA follows: TGTGCCAGCAGCTCTACTCTAGTTGGTCACGAGCAGTACTTC. It is translated as CASSSTLVGHEQYF. The full variable domain, its missing parts supplied by reference TRBV11-1 and TRBJ2-7, is EAEVAQSPRYKITEKSQAVAFWCDPISGHATLYWYRQILGQGPELLVQFQDESVVDDSQLPKDRFSAERLKGVDSTLKIQPAELGDSAMYLCASSSTLVGHEQYFGPGTRLTVT.

The sample holds a few counts of this clonotype. This chain connects TRBV19 to TRBJ1-6; D call uncertain. The CDR3 spans 14 residues. Germline loops: CDR1 LNHDA, CDR2 SQIVND (reference sequence). V was clipped by 5 bases and J by 6 bases, with 11 bases between them. In DNA form, the CDR3 reads TGTGCCAGTAGTTCCTGGGATCCTAATTCACCCCTCCACTTT. Its protein product is CASSSWDPNSPLHF.

The sample holds a few counts of this clonotype. This chain uses TRBV7-2 with TRBJ2-1, with D tentatively TRBD2 (5 bases). V lost 1 base and J 6 bases, leaving 7 bases between the germline ends. Germline V gene sequence: CDR1 SGHTA, CDR2 FQGNSA. CDR3 length: 13 residues. CDR3 sequence (DNA): TGTGCCAGCAGCTTAGAACTAGTCAATGAGCAGTTCTTC. It specifies CASSLELVNEQFF.

This clonotype was detected a few times. The CDR3 nucleotides are TGTGCCAGCAGCCCCCTCAGCGTCACAGATACGCAGTATTTT. It translates to CASSPLSVTDTQYF. This chain links TRBV7-6 with TRBJ2-3; D not resolved. With 5 bases removed from V and 2 bases from J, the gap between germline ends came to 11 bases. The CDR3 extends over 14 amino acids. CDR1 and CDR2 (germline): SGHVS, FNYEAQ.

This clonotype was recorded many times. V and J are TRBV19 and TRBJ2-6; 8 bases line up with TRBD2. CDR1 and CDR2 (germline): LNHDA, SQIVND (reference sequence). Losses at the gene ends were 8 bases for V and 2 bases for J; bases not matched to a gene: 8. CDR3 length: 16 amino acids. Here the CDR3 reads CASADGGGPGANVLTF. CDR3 nucleotide sequence: TGTGCCAGTGCGGACGGGGGGGGCCCTGGGGCCAACGTCCTGACTTTC.

Many counts were recorded for this clonotype. V gene TRBV25-1 combines with J gene TRBJ2-6, with 9 positions matching TRBD1. Germline assignment: CDR1 MGHDK and CDR2 SYGVNS. The CDR3 sequence is 18 residues long. J lost 4 bases, V lost 4 bases, and 11 bases had no gene match. The CDR3 region has the DNA TGTGCCAGCAGTGCGTTTACAGGGGGCGTAACAGGGGCCAACGTCCTGACTTTC. It yields the protein CASSAFTGGVTGANVLTF.

V gene TRBV29-1 combines with J gene TRBJ2-5; D gene uncertain. CDR1 and CDR2 (germline): SQVTM, ANQGSEA. This CDR3 has 11 amino acids. V gave up 1 base and J gave up 6 bases, with 6 bases separating them. DNA for the CDR3: TGCAGCGTTGAAGGAGTGCAGACCCAGTACTTC. Its translation: CSVEGVQTQYF.

This clonotype was counted ten times or more. This chain uses TRBV5-1 with TRBJ1-1; TRBD1 matches 10 bases. The trim removed 0 bases at V and 5 bases at J, leaving 4 bases unmatched. The germline gives CDR1 SGHRS, CDR2 YFSETQ. The CDR3 has 15 amino acids. The CDR3 loop is CASSLGQGAGTEAFF. DNA of the CDR3: TGCGCCAGCAGCTTGGGACAGGGGGCAGGTACTGAAGCTTTCTTT.

This clonotype was seen more than once but under ten times. This chain connects TRBV20-1 to TRBJ1-6; D possibly corresponds to TRBD1 (5 bases). Germline V gene lookup returns CDR1 DFQATT and CDR2 SNEGSKA (reference sequence). The CDR3 sequence is 16 residues long. V was cut by 3 bases and J by 0 bases, with 12 bases left in between. The CDR3 sequence is CSARNRGSSYNSPLHF. Here the CDR3 DNA reads TGCAGTGCTAGGAATCGGGGGAGCTCCTATAATTCACCCCTCCACTTT.

The chain carries TRBV15 and TRBJ2-3, with D possibly being TRBD2 (6 bases). CDR3 length equals 15 residues. V lost 5 bases and J 3 bases, leaving 15 bases between the germline ends. From germline, CDR1 is LNHNV and CDR2 YYDKDF (reference sequence). The CDR3 sequence: CATSGGTAITDTQYF. The CDR3 DNA reads as TGTGCCACCAGCGGAGGGACGGCGATAACAGATACGCAGTATTTT.

This clonotype was detected many times. The chain employs TRBV20-1 and TRBJ2-3, with D uncertain. In germline, CDR1 is DFQATT, CDR2 SNEGSKA (reference sequence). This CDR3 comprises 13 residues. The V gene lost 2 bases and the J gene lost 1 base, with 7 bases spanning the gap. The CDR3 bases are TGCAGTGCTAGACGAGTTGGCACAGATACGCAGTATTTT. It is translated as CSARRVGTDTQYF.

This clonotype was picked up a small number of times. This chain uses TRBV6-2 or TRBV6-3 with TRBJ2-3; 8 bases line up with TRBD2. The J segment lost 0 bases and the V segment lost 0 bases, leaving 8 bases of the junction unmatched. CDR3 size: 18 residues. Germline V CDR1 and CDR2: MNHEY, SVGEGT. The CDR3 reads CASSYSRVASGSTDTQYF. The CDR3 DNA reads as TGTGCCAGCAGTTACTCGCGAGTCGCTAGCGGGAGCACAGATACGCAGTATTTT.

This clonotype was found many times. This rearrangement joins TRBV7-9 to TRBJ2-1; 8 bases align to TRBD1. The CDR3 has 13 residues. The germline CDR1 and CDR2 sequences are SEHNR and FQNEAQ (reference sequence). The junction had 8 bases not matched to a gene; V was cut back by 1 base and J by 15 bases. The CDR3 region is CASSLETGADRFF. In nucleotides, the CDR3 is TGTGCCAGCAGCTTAGAGACAGGGGCCGATCGGTTCTTC.

The sample holds many counts of this clonotype. In DNA form, the CDR3 reads TGCGCCAGCAGCTCCCGTTCTGGAAATTCACCCCTCCACTTT. This translates into CASSSRSGNSPLHF. The rearrangement links TRBV5-1 to TRBJ1-6; unclear D gene. The V and J ends lost 3 bases and 7 bases respectively, with 11 bases between them. The CDR3 loop spans 14 amino acids. Germline lookup yields CDR1 SGHRS and CDR2 YFSETQ.

V usage is TRBV2 and J usage is TRBJ2-1, with 11 bases fitting TRBD2. The germline CDR1 and CDR2 sequences are SNHLY and FYNNEI. Trimming took 6 bases from V and 0 from J; bases not matched to a gene: 1. The CDR3 loop spans 15 amino acids. The chain's CDR3 is CASSGLAGSYNEQFF. The CDR3 nucleotides read TGTGCCAGCAGCGGACTAGCGGGCTCCTACAATGAGCAGTTCTTC.

This chain joins TRBV24-1 and TRBJ2-3; D is tentatively TRBD1 or TRBD2 (5 bases each). The V gene's germline CDR1 is KGHDR and CDR2 SFDVKD. The CDR3 is made up of 15 amino acids. Trimming left V 5 bases short and J 0 bases short, with 11 bases between. In DNA, the CDR3 is TGTGCCACCAGTGGCTACGGGACGAGCACAGATACGCAGTATTTT. Amino acids: CATSGYGTSTDTQYF.

This clonotype was detected a few times. The chain has TRBV9 and TRBJ2-1, with a tentative D call TRBD1 (6 bases). This CDR3 comprises 13 residues. CDR1 is SGDLS, CDR2 YYNGEE, per germline. Deletions cut 0 bases from V and 13 bases from J, with 14 bases between. This CDR3 is CASSVAFRDKQFF. CDR3 in DNA: TGTGCCAGCAGCGTAGCATTTCGGGACAAACAGTTCTTC.

This clonotype has just a few counts. The chain couples TRBV7-9 to TRBJ2-5, with D possibly TRBD2 on 6 matching bases. V lost 1 base and J 5 bases, leaving 20 bases between the germline ends. Germline V CDR1 and CDR2: SEHNR, FQNEAQ (reference sequence). The CDR3 totals 17 residues. In DNA form, the CDR3 reads TGTGCCAGCAGCTTAGTGGGGGGACCCCCTAAAGCGGAGACCCAGTACTTC. This sequence encodes CASSLVGGPPKAETQYF. Using reference TRBV7-9 and TRBJ2-5 for the parts outside the CDR3, the full variable domain is DTGVSQNPRHKITKRGQNVTFRCDPISEHNRLYWYRQTLGQGPEFLTYFQNEAQLEKSRLLSDRFSAERPKGSFSTLEIQRTEQGDSAMYLCASSLVGGPPKAETQYFGPGTRLLVL.

This chain joins TRBV5-6 and TRBJ2-5, with 11 positions matching TRBD1. V lost 3 bases to trimming and J lost 5 bases; unmatched junction nucleotides: 6. The CDR3 sequence is 15 residues long. Germline assignment: CDR1 SGHDT and CDR2 YYEEEE. CDR3 DNA sequence: TGTGCCAGCAGCTGGGGACAGGGGGTGTCTGAGACCCAGTACTTC. It translates to CASSWGQGVSETQYF.

V usage is TRBV5-1 and J usage is TRBJ2-7, with D unresolved. V lost 4 bases to trimming and J lost 3 bases, with 14 bases between them. The CDR3 spans 14 residues. Germline CDR1 reads SGHRS; CDR2 reads YFSETQ. DNA for the CDR3: TGCGCCAGCAGCCAAACAATTTCTGGCTACGAGCAGTACTTC. It specifies CASSQTISGYEQYF.

In this sample, this clonotype turned up many times. The V gene is TRBV20-1, the J gene TRBJ2-3; D possibly corresponds to TRBD2 (6 bases). The germline gives CDR1 DFQATT, CDR2 SNEGSKA (reference sequence). The ends were cut back, 3 bases at V and 6 bases at J, with 10 bases in the middle. The CDR3 loop spans 12 amino acids. The DNA of the CDR3 is TGCAGTGCTAGCCGGGGGAGTGATACGCAGTATTTT. As protein: CSASRGSDTQYF.

In this sample, this clonotype turned up many times. V is TRBV4-2 and J is TRBJ2-3, with D perhaps TRBD1 (5 bases). The V gene's germline CDR1 is LGHNA and CDR2 YNFKEQ. The CDR3 is 15 residues long. Trimming took off 1 base at V and 6 bases at J, with 14 bases between the two ends. CDR3 in amino acids: CASSQVWGGVDTQYF. The CDR3 nucleotides read TGTGCCAGCAGCCAAGTCTGGGGCGGCGTGGATACGCAGTATTTT.

This clonotype was detected ten times or more. The V gene is TRBV12-3 or TRBV12-4, the J gene TRBJ2-7; 9 positions match TRBD1. The V and J ends lost 1 base and 3 bases, in that order; junction bases with no gene match: 4. This CDR3 region has 15 residues. The CDR3 region is CASSLGTGAIYEQYF. The DNA for the CDR3 is TGTGCCAGCAGTTTAGGGACAGGGGCCATCTACGAGCAGTACTTC.

This clonotype was counted only a few times. The V and J genes are TRBV24-1 and TRBJ2-1; the match to TRBD2 covers 9 bases. J lost 8 bases, V lost 9 bases, and 10 bases had no gene match. Germline-derived CDR1 and CDR2 are KGHDR and SFDVKD. This CDR3 comprises 14 residues. For the CDR3, the DNA is TGTGCCACCGGAATTAGCGGGAGTAGCTATGAGCAGTTCTTC. As protein: CATGISGSSYEQFF.

V gene TRBV7-2 combines with J gene TRBJ2-3; 8 bases are shared with TRBD2. V dropped 5 bases and J dropped 2; count of bases not matched to a gene: 12. This CDR3 has 17 residues. The germline V gene encodes CDR1 SGHTA and CDR2 FQGNSA. CDR3 in amino acids: CASSPWTGGTFTDTQYF. In nucleotides, the CDR3 is TGTGCCAGCAGCCCCTGGACGGGGGGGACCTTCACAGATACGCAGTATTTT.

The gene calls are TRBV6-5 and TRBJ1-1; possible D gene TRBD1, 6 bases. Looked up from germline, CDR1 is MNHEY and CDR2 is SVGAGI. This CDR3 spans 14 amino acids. V was trimmed by 4 bases and J by 6 bases, leaving 15 bases between them. CDR3 in DNA: TGTGCCAGCAGTTTACAGGGCCCGCGCGCTGAAGCTTTCTTT. Translating it yields CASSLQGPRAEAFF.